This is a list of T cell receptor beta chains from one sample in a study of blood T cells in healthy people across ages. In TCRdb, the 5' RACE reads were re-called with MiXCR into one record per CDR3 protein. The sample contains over a million distinct CDR3 sequences, around 27% of which appear only once. These sequences were also reported in another study, on T cells of mothers and their children.

The material sequenced was blood. These receptors all stem from a girl aged 2-9 years in good health. Each CDR3 is given with its conserved first and last residue. A D gene is named only where the DNA matches it firmly. Some rows mark clone size as missing; the rest say once, few, many or name a class of expanded clone.

TRBD1	TRBV9	many	14	TRBJ2-7	TGTGCCAGCAGCGAGGGGGCAGGAACCTACGAGCAGTACTTC	CASSEGAGTYEQYF
TRBD2	TRBV20-1	few	14	TRBJ2-3	TGCAGTGCGACTAGCGGGGAAATCACAGATACGCAGTATTTT	CSATSGEITDTQYF
-	TRBV7-2	-	15	TRBJ2-3	TGTGCCAGCAGCTCGCAGGTCGGGGGCACAGATACGCAGTATTTT	CASSSQVGGTDTQYF
-	TRBV3-1	few	12	TRBJ1-2	TGTGCCAGCAGCCAGCCCGGGGGAGGCTACACCTTC	CASSQPGGGYTF
-	TRBV6-2/TRBV6-3	few	14	TRBJ1-1	TGTGCCAGCAGTTACCGATTTACGAACACTGAAGCTTTCTTT	CASSYRFTNTEAFF
-	TRBV11-2	-	13	TRBJ2-5	TGTGCCAGCAAGTGGGGGGATCTCGAGACCCAGTACTTC	CASKWGDLETQYF
TRBD1	TRBV6-1	-	14	TRBJ1-1	TGTGCCAGCAGTGAAGCTGGACAGGGTCTAGTAGCTTTCTTT	CASSEAGQGLVAFF
-	TRBV20-1	few	15	TRBJ2-1	TGCAGTGCTACCATACGGGGGCCTTTGGAAAATGAGCAGTTCTTC	CSATIRGPLENEQFF
-	TRBV28	few	12	TRBJ1-5	TGTGCCAGCAGACCCTTCGGGGGGCCCCAGCATTTT	CASRPFGGPQHF
-	TRBV29-1	-	18	TRBJ2-1	TGCAGCGTTGTCGGAGGGCCATTTCGTCGAAGCTCCTACAATGAGCAGTTCTTC	CSVVGGPFRRSSYNEQFF
-	TRBV24-1	-	13	TRBJ1-1	TGTGCCACCAGCAGAGACGGGAACACTGAAGCTTTCTTT	CATSRDGNTEAFF
TRBD1	TRBV5-5	few	16	TRBJ2-5	TGTGCCAGCAGCCTGGAGACAGGGTATTACCAAGAGACCCAGTACTTC	CASSLETGYYQETQYF
-	TRBV29-1	-	12	TRBJ1-2	TGCAGCGTGGGTAATTCTAACTATGGCTACACCTTC	CSVGNSNYGYTF
-	TRBV7-2	few	15	TRBJ2-5	TGTGCCAGCAGCTTAGTCTGGAACGGCCCCGAGACCCAGTACTTC	CASSLVWNGPETQYF
TRBD1	TRBV2	-	16	TRBJ2-3	TGTGCCAGCCAAGCAAAAAGGACAGGGGGCACAGATACGCAGTATTTT	CASQAKRTGGTDTQYF
TRBD1	TRBV7-2	few	15	TRBJ2-5	TGTGCCAGCAGCAAGACAGGGTGGGAACAAGAGACCCAGTACTTC	CASSKTGWEQETQYF
TRBD1	TRBV7-2	-	17	TRBJ2-3	TGTGCCAGCAGCTGGGGAGGCGGACAGGGGATAACAGATACGCAGTATTTT	CASSWGGGQGITDTQYF
-	TRBV3-1	few	15	TRBJ1-4	TGTGCCAGCAGCCAAGAAGGTGCAGGGTCGGAAAAACTGTTTTTT	CASSQEGAGSEKLFF